These 2 T cell receptor beta chains share one sample of origin, sequenced in a study of cytomegalovirus exposure and HLA in healthy donors. The method was immunoSEQ multiplex PCR; TCRdb's version includes in-frame clones alone and lacks a portion of them. The repertoire holds approximately 72,000 clones, with about 95% as singletons. Material for sequencing was PBMCs. The receptors here all came from a woman aged 18 to 35 in good health and CMV-seronegative.

The V call is TRBV2, the J call TRBJ2-1; 16 nucleotides match TRBD2. Germline lookup yields CDR1 SNHLY and CDR2 FYNNEI. V was pared by 6 bases and J by 6 bases, with 8 bases of the junction left unmatched. The CDR3 contains 17 residues. For the CDR3, the DNA is TGTGCCAGCAGGCAGGGACTAGCGGGGGGGCCGGGCAATGAGCAGTTCTTC. Translating gives CASRQGLAGGPGNEQFF.

This clone was found a few times. The J gene is TRBJ1-6, the V gene TRBV2; TRBD1 might be the D (6 bases). The CDR3 spans 12 residues. Per germline, CDR1 SNHLY and CDR2 FYNNEI. Between the trimmed V and J ends, which lost 10 bases and 5 bases, there was a span of 9 bases. The CDR3 sequence: CAIQGNNSPLHF. CDR3 nucleotide sequence: TGTGCCATCCAGGGGAATAATTCACCCCTCCACTTT.